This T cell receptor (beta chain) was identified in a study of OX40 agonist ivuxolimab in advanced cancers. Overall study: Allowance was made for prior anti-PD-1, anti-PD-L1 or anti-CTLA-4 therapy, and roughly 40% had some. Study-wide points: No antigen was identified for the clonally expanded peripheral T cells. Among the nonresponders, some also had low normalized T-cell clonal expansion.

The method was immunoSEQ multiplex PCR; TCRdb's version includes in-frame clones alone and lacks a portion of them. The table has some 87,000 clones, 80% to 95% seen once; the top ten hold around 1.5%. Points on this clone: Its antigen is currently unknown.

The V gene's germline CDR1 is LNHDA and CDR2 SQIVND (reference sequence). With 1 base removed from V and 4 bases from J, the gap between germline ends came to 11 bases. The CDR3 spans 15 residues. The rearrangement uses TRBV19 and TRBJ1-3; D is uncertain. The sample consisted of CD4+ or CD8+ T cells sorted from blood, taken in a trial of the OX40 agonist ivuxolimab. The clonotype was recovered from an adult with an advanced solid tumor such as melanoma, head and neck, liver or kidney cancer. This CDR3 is CASSIVTALGNTIYF. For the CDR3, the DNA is TGTGCCAGTAGTATAGTAACAGCGCTCGGAAACACCATATATTTT.